What follows is one TCR beta chain and its context. This record comes from a study of cytomegalovirus exposure and HLA in healthy donors. Assay: immunoSEQ multiplex PCR; the TCRdb copy retains only in-frame clones and omits some. The sample lists 150,000 to 250,000 clones; roughly 84% were seen once. The junction had 14 bases not matched to a gene; V was cut back by 5 bases and J by 5 bases. The V gene's germline CDR1 is MDHEN and CDR2 SYDVKM. This CDR3 spans 18 amino acids. The sequenced material came from PBMCs. The chain employs TRBV28 and TRBJ1-4, with 10 bases lining up with TRBD1. The receptor was derived from a woman aged 25-40 years in good health and CMV-seropositive. The CDR3 DNA reads TGTGCCAGCAGTCCGATACCCCGCCAGGGACAGGGGAATGAAAAACTGTTTTTT. The encoded protein is CASSPIPRQGQGNEKLFF.